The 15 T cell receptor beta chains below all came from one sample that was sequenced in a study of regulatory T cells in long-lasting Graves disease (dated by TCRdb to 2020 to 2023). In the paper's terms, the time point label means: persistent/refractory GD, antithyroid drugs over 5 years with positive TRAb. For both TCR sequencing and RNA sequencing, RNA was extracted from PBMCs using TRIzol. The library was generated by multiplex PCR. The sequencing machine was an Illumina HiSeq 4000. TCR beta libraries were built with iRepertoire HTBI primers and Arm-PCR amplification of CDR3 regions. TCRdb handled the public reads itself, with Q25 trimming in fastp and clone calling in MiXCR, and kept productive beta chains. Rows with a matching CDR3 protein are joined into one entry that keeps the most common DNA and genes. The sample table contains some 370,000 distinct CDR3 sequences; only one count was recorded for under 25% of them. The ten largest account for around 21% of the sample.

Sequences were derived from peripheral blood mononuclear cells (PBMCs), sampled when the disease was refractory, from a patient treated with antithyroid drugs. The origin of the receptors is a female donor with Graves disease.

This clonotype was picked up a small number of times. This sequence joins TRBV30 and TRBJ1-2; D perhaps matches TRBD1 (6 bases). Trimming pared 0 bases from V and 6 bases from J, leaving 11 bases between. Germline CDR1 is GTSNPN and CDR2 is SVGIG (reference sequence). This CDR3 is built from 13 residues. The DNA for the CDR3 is TGTGCCTGGAGTGTGTCAGGGGCTGATGGCTACACCTTC. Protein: CAWSVSGADGYTF.

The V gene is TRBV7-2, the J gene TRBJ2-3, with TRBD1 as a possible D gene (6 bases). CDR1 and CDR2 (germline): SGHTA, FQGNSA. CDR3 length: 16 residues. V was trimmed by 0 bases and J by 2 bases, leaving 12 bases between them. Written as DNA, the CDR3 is TGTGCCAGCAGCTTAGCTAGGGACAACCCCACAGATACGCAGTATTTT. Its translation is CASSLARDNPTDTQYF. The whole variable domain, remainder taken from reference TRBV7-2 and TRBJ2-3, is GAGVSQSPSNKVTEKGKDVELRCDPISGHTALYWYRQSLGQGLEFLIYFQGNSAPDKSGLPSDRFSAERTGGSVSTLTIQRTQQEDSAVYLCASSLARDNPTDTQYFGPGTRLTVL.

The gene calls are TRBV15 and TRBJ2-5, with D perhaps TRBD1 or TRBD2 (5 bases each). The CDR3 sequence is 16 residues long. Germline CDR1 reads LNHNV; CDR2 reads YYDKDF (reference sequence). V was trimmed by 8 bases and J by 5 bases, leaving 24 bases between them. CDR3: CATQRNGGDKGETQYF. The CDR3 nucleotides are TGTGCCACCCAAAGAAATGGGGGAGATAAGGGGGAGACCCAGTACTTC.

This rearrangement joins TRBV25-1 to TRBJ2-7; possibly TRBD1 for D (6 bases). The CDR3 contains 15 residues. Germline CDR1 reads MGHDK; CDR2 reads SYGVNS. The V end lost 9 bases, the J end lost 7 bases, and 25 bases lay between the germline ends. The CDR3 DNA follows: TGTGCCAGAAAACCCGGACAGAGCAAAGCTGGGGAGCAGTACTTC. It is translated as CARKPGQSKAGEQYF.

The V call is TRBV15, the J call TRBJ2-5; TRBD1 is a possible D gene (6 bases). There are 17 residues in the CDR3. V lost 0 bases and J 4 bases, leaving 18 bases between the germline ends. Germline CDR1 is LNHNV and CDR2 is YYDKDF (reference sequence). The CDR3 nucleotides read TGTGCCACCAGCAGAGAATTTCTTACAGGGAGTGGAGAGACCCAGTACTTC. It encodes CATSREFLTGSGETQYF. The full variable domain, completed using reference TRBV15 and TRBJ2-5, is DAMVIQNPRYQVTQFGKPVTLSCSQTLNHNVMYWYQQKSSQAPKLLFHYYDKDFNNEADTPDNFQSRRPNTSFCFLDIRSPGLGDTAMYLCATSREFLTGSGETQYFGPGTRLLVL.

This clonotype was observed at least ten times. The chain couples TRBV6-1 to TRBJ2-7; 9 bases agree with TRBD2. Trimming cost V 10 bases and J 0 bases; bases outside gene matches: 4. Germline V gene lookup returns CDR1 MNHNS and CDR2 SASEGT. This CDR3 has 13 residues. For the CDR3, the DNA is TGTGCCACCGTAGCGGGAGACTCCTACGAGCAGTACTTC. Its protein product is CATVAGDSYEQYF.

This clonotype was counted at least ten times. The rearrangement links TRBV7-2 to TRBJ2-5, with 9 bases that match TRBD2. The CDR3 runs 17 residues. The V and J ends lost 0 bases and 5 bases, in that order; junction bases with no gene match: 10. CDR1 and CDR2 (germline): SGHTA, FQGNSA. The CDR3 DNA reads TGTGCCAGCAGCTTAGCGGGTAGCGGGAGTTTCGAGGAGACCCAGTACTTC. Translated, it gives CASSLAGSGSFEETQYF.

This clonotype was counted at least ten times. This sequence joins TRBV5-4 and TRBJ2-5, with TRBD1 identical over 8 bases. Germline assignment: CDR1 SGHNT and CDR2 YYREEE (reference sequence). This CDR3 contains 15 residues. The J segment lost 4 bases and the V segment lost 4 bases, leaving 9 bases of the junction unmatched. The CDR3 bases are TGTGCCAGCAGCGAACCCTCAGGGGGCACAGAGACCCAGTACTTC. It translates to CASSEPSGGTETQYF.

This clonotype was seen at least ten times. The CDR3 nucleotides read TGTGCCAGCAGTCGGACAGGGGTTGGTCAGCCCCAGCATTTT. Its protein is CASSRTGVGQPQHF. The V call is TRBV27, the J call TRBJ1-5, with 9 bases identical to TRBD1. Trimming cost V 5 bases and J 6 bases; bases outside gene matches: 5. The CDR3 runs 14 residues. Germline values: CDR1 MNHEY, CDR2 SMNVEV (reference sequence).

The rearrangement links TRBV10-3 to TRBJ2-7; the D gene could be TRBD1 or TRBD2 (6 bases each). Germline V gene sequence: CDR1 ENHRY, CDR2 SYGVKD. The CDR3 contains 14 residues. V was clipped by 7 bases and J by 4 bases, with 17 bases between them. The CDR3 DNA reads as TGTGCCATCAATACGGAGGGGGAGAGATACGAGCAGTACTTC. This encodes CAINTEGERYEQYF.

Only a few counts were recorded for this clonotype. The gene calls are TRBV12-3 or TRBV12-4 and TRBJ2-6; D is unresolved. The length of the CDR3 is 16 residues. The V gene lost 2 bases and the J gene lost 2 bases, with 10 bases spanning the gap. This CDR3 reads CASSLQSGAGANVLTF. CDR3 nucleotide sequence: TGTGCCAGCAGTTTACAGTCGGGCGCTGGGGCCAACGTCCTGACTTTC.

In DNA form, the CDR3 reads TGTGCCAGCAGCTTAGGAGGTATGGAGCAGTTCTTC. This encodes CASSLGGMEQFF. This sequence joins TRBV7-9 and TRBJ2-1; no clear D gene. Germline-derived CDR1 and CDR2 are SEHNR and FQNEAQ (reference sequence). The V end was cut by 1 base, the J end by 10 bases, with 8 bases between. The CDR3 contains 12 residues.

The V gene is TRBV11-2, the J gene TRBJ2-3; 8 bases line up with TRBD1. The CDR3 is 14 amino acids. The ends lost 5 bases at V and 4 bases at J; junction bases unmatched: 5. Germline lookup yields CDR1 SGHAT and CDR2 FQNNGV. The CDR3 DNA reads TGTGCCAGCAGCCCTCGACAGGGGCCAGATACGCAGTATTTT. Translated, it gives CASSPRQGPDTQYF.

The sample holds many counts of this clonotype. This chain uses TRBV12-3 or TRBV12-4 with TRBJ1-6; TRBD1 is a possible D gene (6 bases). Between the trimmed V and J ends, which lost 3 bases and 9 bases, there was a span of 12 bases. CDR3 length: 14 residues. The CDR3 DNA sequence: TGTGCCAGCAGTTTGACAGGAAGCAGTTCACCCCTCCACTTT. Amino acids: CASSLTGSSSPLHF.

In DNA, the CDR3 is TGCAGCGTTGGATATACGGGTAACATTCAGTACTTC. This sequence encodes CSVGYTGNIQYF. The V and J genes are TRBV29-1 and TRBJ2-4; D is unclear. The CDR3 is 12 residues long. Trimming stripped 4 bases from V and 7 bases from J, with 11 bases between. Germline V gene lookup returns CDR1 SQVTM and CDR2 ANQGSEA.